This entry features one T cell receptor (beta chain) sequence. The antigen remains unidentified. The data were obtained in a study of graft-versus-host responses after intestinal transplantation. For the study at large: As for transplant type, recipients had multivisceral, liver-intestinal, or isolated intestinal grafts. The whole recipient group had anti-thymocyte globulin induction followed by tacrolimus and steroids for approximately three years. General study findings and limits: Ileal or blood samples showed some GvH clones first, and such clones were also found in recipient marrow.

Trimming took off 2 bases at V and 4 bases at J, with 15 bases between the two ends. The CDR3 covers 15 residues. The germline gives CDR1 SGHNT, CDR2 YYREEE (reference sequence). Sequencing used immunoSEQ multiplex PCR; TCRdb keeps in-frame clones, though not all of them. The top ten hold approximately 0.48% of the sample, which has tens of thousands of clones, 90% to 95% seen once. The gene calls are TRBV5-4 and TRBJ1-2; weak D call: TRBD1 (6 bases). This receptor was obtained from a human donor who received an intestinal transplant. Source: unstimulated CD8+ T cells sorted from spleen or lymph node cells, taken before intestinal transplant. The CDR3 coding sequence is TGTGCCAGCAGCTTCAGTGACAGGAACTTCTATGGCTACACCTTC. Translating gives CASSFSDRNFYGYTF.